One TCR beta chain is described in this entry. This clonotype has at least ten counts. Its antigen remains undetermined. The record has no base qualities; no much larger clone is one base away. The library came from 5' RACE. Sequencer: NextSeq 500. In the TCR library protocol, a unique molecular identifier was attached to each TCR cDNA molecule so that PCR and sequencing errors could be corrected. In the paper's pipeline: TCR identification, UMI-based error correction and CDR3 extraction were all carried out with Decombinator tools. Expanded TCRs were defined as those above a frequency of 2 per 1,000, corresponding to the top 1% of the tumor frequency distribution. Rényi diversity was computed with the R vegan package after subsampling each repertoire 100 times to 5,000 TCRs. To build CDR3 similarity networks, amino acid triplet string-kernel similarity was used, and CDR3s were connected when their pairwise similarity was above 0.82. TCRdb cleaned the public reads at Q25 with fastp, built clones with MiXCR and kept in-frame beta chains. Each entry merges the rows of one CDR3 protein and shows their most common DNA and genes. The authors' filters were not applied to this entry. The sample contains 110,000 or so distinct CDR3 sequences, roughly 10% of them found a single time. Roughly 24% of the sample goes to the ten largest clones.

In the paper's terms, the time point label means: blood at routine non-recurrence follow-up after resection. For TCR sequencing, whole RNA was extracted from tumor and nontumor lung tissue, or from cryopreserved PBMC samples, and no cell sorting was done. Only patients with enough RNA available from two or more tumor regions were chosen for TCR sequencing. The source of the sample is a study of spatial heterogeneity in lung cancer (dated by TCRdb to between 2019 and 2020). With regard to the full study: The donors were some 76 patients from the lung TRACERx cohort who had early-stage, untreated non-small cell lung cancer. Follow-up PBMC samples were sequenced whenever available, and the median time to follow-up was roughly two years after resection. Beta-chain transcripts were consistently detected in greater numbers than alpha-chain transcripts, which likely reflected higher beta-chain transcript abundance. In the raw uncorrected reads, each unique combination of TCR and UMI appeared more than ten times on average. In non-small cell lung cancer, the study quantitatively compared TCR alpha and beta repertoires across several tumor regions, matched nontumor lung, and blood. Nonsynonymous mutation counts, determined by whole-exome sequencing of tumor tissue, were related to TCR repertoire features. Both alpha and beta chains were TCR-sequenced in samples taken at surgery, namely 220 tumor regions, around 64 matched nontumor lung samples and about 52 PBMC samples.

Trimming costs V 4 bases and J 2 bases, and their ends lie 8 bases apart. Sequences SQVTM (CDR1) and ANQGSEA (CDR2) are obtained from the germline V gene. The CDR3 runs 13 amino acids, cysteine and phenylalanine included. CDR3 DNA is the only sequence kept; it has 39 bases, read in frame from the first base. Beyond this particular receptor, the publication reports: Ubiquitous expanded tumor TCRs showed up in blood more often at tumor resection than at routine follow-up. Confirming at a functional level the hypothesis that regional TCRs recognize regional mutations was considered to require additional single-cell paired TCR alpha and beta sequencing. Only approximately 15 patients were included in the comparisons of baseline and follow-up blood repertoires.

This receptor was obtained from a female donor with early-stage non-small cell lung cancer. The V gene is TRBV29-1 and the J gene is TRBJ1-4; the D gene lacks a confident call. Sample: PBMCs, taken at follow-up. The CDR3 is CSVGLRTNEKLFF. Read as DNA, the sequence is TGCAGCGTTGGGTTGAGGACTAATGAAAAACTGTTTTTT.